These 23 T cell receptor beta chains were sequenced from one sample in a study of control samples from healthy donors and cancer patients. Profiled with immunoSEQ multiplex PCR; TCRdb holds only in-frame clones, not every one. Among tens of thousands of clones listed, nearly 96% were seen once. Sequenced sample: blood. The receptors derive from a woman aged 30 to 39 in good health.

The gene calls are TRBV19 and TRBJ2-7; D may be TRBD2 (5 bases). Germline values: CDR1 LNHDA, CDR2 SQIVND (reference sequence). V dropped 3 bases and J dropped 6 bases, with 15 bases sitting between them. The CDR3 is 14 residues long. The CDR3 here is CASSIAGNGGEQYF. CDR3 in DNA: TGTGCCAGTAGTATTGCGGGTAACGGTGGCGAGCAGTACTTC.

This sequence joins TRBV7-3 and TRBJ2-7; no clear D gene. The CDR3 runs 13 residues. V gave up 5 bases and J gave up 3 bases, with 11 bases separating them. Germline V gene data show CDR1 as SGHTA and CDR2 as FQGTGA. CDR3 DNA sequence: TGTGCCAGCAGCCGTTACCCCGACTACGAGCAGTACTTC. Translating it yields CASSRYPDYEQYF.

The rearrangement uses TRBV19 and TRBJ2-1; 14 nucleotides align to TRBD2. Per germline, CDR1 LNHDA and CDR2 SQIVND (reference sequence). CDR3 length: 15 residues. With 7 bases clipped from V and 9 bases from J, the junction kept 8 bases outside the gene matches. The DNA for the CDR3 is TGTGCCAGTACCCGGGGACTAGCGGGAGTGGGTGAGCAGTTCTTC. Encoded protein: CASTRGLAGVGEQFF.

CDR3: CASSLPSGLAGHNEQFF. As DNA, the CDR3 is TGTGCCAGCAGCTTACCAAGCGGGCTAGCGGGTCACAATGAGCAGTTCTTC. The genes are TRBV7-9 and TRBJ2-1; 8 nucleotides agree with TRBD2. This CDR3 is 17 amino acids long. CDR1 is SEHNR, CDR2 FQNEAQ, per germline (reference sequence). The J segment lost 5 bases and the V segment lost 2 bases, leaving 11 bases of the junction unmatched.

This sequence joins TRBV30 and TRBJ1-1; 7 bases agree with TRBD1. Unmatched junction bases numbered 5, after V lost 3 bases and J lost 1 base. The germline V gene has CDR1 GTSNPN and CDR2 SVGIG (reference sequence). The CDR3 is 14 amino acids. The CDR3 protein is CAWRPGQRNTEAFF. The CDR3 DNA reads TGTGCCTGGAGGCCGGGACAGAGGAACACTGAAGCTTTCTTT.

The chain employs TRBV19 and TRBJ1-5; no firm D call. The CDR3 sequence is 15 residues long. V was clipped by 0 bases and J by 6 bases, with 12 bases between them. Germline V gene sequence: CDR1 LNHDA, CDR2 SQIVND (reference sequence). In DNA form, the CDR3 reads TGTGCCAGTAGTATAGATAAGGCCGTTTCTCAGCCCCAGCATTTT. Protein product: CASSIDKAVSQPQHF.

The gene calls are TRBV9 and TRBJ1-2, with a possible D match to TRBD1 (5 bases). Deletions cut 0 bases from V and 5 bases from J, with 14 bases between. The CDR3 extends over 15 amino acids. Germline CDR1 and CDR2: SGDLS and YYNGEE. The CDR3 nucleotides read TGTGCCAGCAGCGTAGACGGGACGGTGGATTATGGCTACACCTTC. This gives the protein CASSVDGTVDYGYTF.

This clone showed up just once. CDR3: CASSRTSGSYNEQFF. The CDR3 DNA sequence: TGTGCCAGCAGCCGAACTAGCGGGAGTTACAATGAGCAGTTCTTC. The chain recombines TRBV11-3 with TRBJ2-1; 11 nucleotides line up with TRBD2. J gave up 4 bases and V 5 bases, and 4 bases lay outside the gene matches. CDR3 length: 15 amino acids. Germline loops: CDR1 SGHNT, CDR2 YENEEA. Based on the CDR3 plus reference TRBV11-3 and TRBJ2-1, the full variable domain is EAGVVQSPRYKIIEKKQPVAFWCNPISGHNTLYWYLQNLGQGPELLIRYENEEAVDDSQLPKDRFSAERLKGVDSTLKIQPAELGDSAVYLCASSRTSGSYNEQFFGPGTRLTVL.

The J gene is TRBJ2-7, the V gene TRBV7-9, with D maybe TRBD2 (6 bases). CDR1 SEHNR and CDR2 FQNEAQ come from the germline V gene (reference sequence). Between the trimmed V and J ends, which lost 5 bases and 3 bases, there was a span of 11 bases. The CDR3 has 13 amino acids. The CDR3 spells CASSPRGGYEQYF. As DNA, the CDR3 is TGTGCCAGCAGCCCGCGGGGAGGCTACGAGCAGTACTTC.

In its sample, this clone was seen once. The rearrangement links TRBV10-3 to TRBJ2-7; D may correspond to TRBD1 or TRBD2 (5 bases each). The CDR3 is 14 amino acids. Germline CDR1 ENHRY, CDR2 SYGVKD. Trimming took 7 bases from V and 4 from J, leaving 17 bases between them. This CDR3 reads CAIMGETGQYEQYF. DNA of the CDR3: TGTGCCATCATGGGGGAAACGGGTCAGTACGAGCAGTACTTC.

J is TRBJ1-3 and V is TRBV28, with D possibly being TRBD1 (5 bases). This CDR3 spans 12 amino acids. V gave up 6 bases and J gave up 4 bases, with 7 bases separating them. The V gene's germline CDR1 is MDHEN and CDR2 SYDVKM. The CDR3 loop is CASSSGGNTIYF. The DNA of the CDR3 is TGTGCCAGCAGCTCAGGGGGAAACACCATATATTTT.

This clone was seen a few times. This chain joins TRBV14 and TRBJ2-7, with D possibly matching TRBD1 (5 bases). Germline V CDR1 and CDR2: SGHDN, FVKESK. Trimming pared 4 bases from V and 3 bases from J, leaving 13 bases between. The CDR3 runs to 14 residues. The CDR3 bases are TGTGCCAGCAGCCCTCAGACAAGGGGCTACGAGCAGTACTTC. This gives the protein CASSPQTRGYEQYF.

The chain links TRBV7-2 to TRBJ2-7; D assignment may be TRBD1 or TRBD2 (6 bases each). Germline V gene sequence: CDR1 SGHTA, CDR2 FQGNSA. The ends were cut back, 1 base at V and 3 bases at J, with 7 bases in the middle. The CDR3 totals 13 residues. In DNA, the CDR3 is TGTGCCAGCAGCTTAGAGGGGGGCTACGAGCAGTACTTC. Amino acids: CASSLEGGYEQYF. Drawing the rest from reference TRBV7-2 and TRBJ2-7, the complete variable domain is GAGVSQSPSNKVTEKGKDVELRCDPISGHTALYWYRQSLGQGLEFLIYFQGNSAPDKSGLPSDRFSAERTGGSVSTLTIQRTQQEDSAVYLCASSLEGGYEQYFGPGTRLTVT.

V is TRBV19 and J is TRBJ2-7; 8 bases are a match to TRBD1. The junction had 11 bases not matched to a gene; V was cut back by 6 bases and J by 1 base. The germline CDR1 and CDR2 sequences are LNHDA and SQIVND (reference sequence). This CDR3 spans 16 amino acids. CDR3 region: CASRPSQGAPSYEQYF. For the CDR3, the DNA is TGTGCCAGTAGACCGAGCCAGGGGGCACCTTCCTACGAGCAGTACTTC.

V usage is TRBV2 and J usage is TRBJ1-1; possible D gene TRBD1, 5 bases. The CDR3 contains 17 residues. V gave up 0 bases and J gave up 1 base, with 15 bases separating them. The germline V gene has CDR1 SNHLY and CDR2 FYNNEI. Written as DNA, the CDR3 is TGTGCCAGCAGTGAAGCGCGGTTAGGGACTGGGAACACTGAAGCTTTCTTT. Translation gives CASSEARLGTGNTEAFF.

The rearrangement links TRBV6-5 to TRBJ2-6; D gene unclear. The CDR3 sequence is 12 residues long. Germline V CDR1 and CDR2: MNHEY, SVGAGI. V lost 9 bases and J 0 bases, leaving 3 bases between the germline ends. CDR3 in amino acids: CASRSGANVLTF. CDR3 coding DNA: TGTGCCAGTCGCTCTGGGGCCAACGTCCTGACTTTC.

This sequence joins TRBV18 and TRBJ2-1; 12 nucleotides agree with TRBD2. Germline assignment: CDR1 KGHSH and CDR2 LQKENI. CDR3 length equals 17 residues. V trimming: 3 bases; J trimming: 8 bases; junction bases outside the gene matches: 11. The CDR3 spells CASSPVTSGSLTDEQFF. CDR3 nucleotide sequence: TGTGCCAGCTCACCGGTGACTAGCGGGAGTCTCACAGATGAGCAGTTCTTC.

This chain connects TRBV19 to TRBJ2-6; D is perhaps TRBD1 (5 bases). Germline V gene data show CDR1 as LNHDA and CDR2 as SQIVND (reference sequence). This CDR3 spans 15 amino acids. Trimming removed 5 bases from V and 4 bases from J, with 12 bases in between. In nucleotides, the CDR3 is TGTGCCAGTAGTTCCAGGGTATCGGGGGCCAACGTCCTGACTTTC. Translation: CASSSRVSGANVLTF.

This clone was counted a single time. This chain connects TRBV14 to TRBJ2-3, with 16 bases that match TRBD2. CDR1 and CDR2 (germline): SGHDN, FVKESK. The CDR3 totals 20 residues. With 4 bases clipped from V and 4 bases from J, the junction kept 14 bases outside the gene matches. In DNA, the CDR3 is TGTGCCAGCAGCCCAGGCTACGGGACTAGCGGGAGGGCCTCCTCAGATACGCAGTATTTT. This encodes CASSPGYGTSGRASSDTQYF.

The rearrangement joins TRBV4-1 to TRBJ2-3; 9 bases are a match to TRBD2. V dropped 1 base and J dropped 4; count of bases not matched to a gene: 15. Germline V gene sequence: CDR1 MGHRA, CDR2 YSYEKL. The CDR3 covers 19 residues. CDR3 in amino acids: CASSQAPGLARVRPDTQYF. The CDR3 DNA sequence: TGCGCCAGCAGCCAAGCGCCGGGACTAGCCAGAGTTAGGCCAGATACGCAGTATTTT.

V is TRBV27 and J is TRBJ2-1; maybe TRBD2 (5 bases). This CDR3 is 16 amino acids long. Germline CDR1 and CDR2: MNHEY and SMNVEV (reference sequence). With 5 bases removed from V and 2 bases from J, the gap between germline ends came to 16 bases. DNA of the CDR3: TGTGCCAGCAGTCTAAGGACCCTGGGAGCCTACAATGAGCAGTTCTTC. Its translation: CASSLRTLGAYNEQFF.

The gene calls are TRBV19 and TRBJ2-7; 8 bases fit TRBD1. Germline V gene lookup returns CDR1 LNHDA and CDR2 SQIVND (reference sequence). The CDR3 has 13 amino acids. The trim removed 8 bases at V and 0 bases at J, leaving 3 bases unmatched. CDR3 loop: CASGTGGSYEQYF. CDR3 nucleotide sequence: TGTGCCAGTGGAACAGGGGGCTCCTACGAGCAGTACTTC.

In its sample, this clone was seen once. The chain has TRBV3-1 (or the pseudogene TRBV3-2) and TRBJ2-3, with D possibly matching TRBD2 (5 bases). Germline CDR1 reads LGHDT; CDR2 reads YNNKEL (reference sequence). This CDR3 has 18 amino acids. V was trimmed by 1 base and J by 3 bases, leaving 20 bases between them. Here the CDR3 reads CASSQGPSRGRVTDTQYF. CDR3 nucleotides: TGTGCCAGCAGCCAAGGGCCCTCCCGAGGGAGAGTAACAGATACGCAGTATTTT.